Each of the 21 T cell receptor beta chains below was sequenced from the same sample in a study of cytomegalovirus exposure and HLA in healthy donors. 60 Vbeta and 13 Jbeta primers were used in PCR. Assay used: immunoSEQ multiplex PCR; TCRdb lists only in-frame clones, some missing. The sample shows about 160,000 clones, around 80% of them seen only once. Material for sequencing was PBMCs. These receptor sequences come from a male donor in good health and CMV-seropositive.

J is TRBJ1-3 and V is TRBV28; the D is unclear. Germline assignment: CDR1 MDHEN and CDR2 SYDVKM. The CDR3 is made up of 13 amino acids. V shed 5 bases and J shed 0 bases, with 5 bases lying between them. Here the CDR3 DNA reads TGTGCCAGCAGTAAGAGCTCTGGAAACACCATATATTTT. This codes for CASSKSSGNTIYF.

The chain is built from TRBV30 and TRBJ1-1; D may be TRBD1 (5 bases). CDR3 length equals 13 residues. CDR1 GTSNPN and CDR2 SVGIG come from the germline V gene (reference sequence). The CDR3 DNA follows: TGTGCTTTCGGGGAGGGGATGAACACTGAAGCTTTCTTT. It codes for CAFGEGMNTEAFF.

The sample holds one count of this clone. The rearrangement links TRBV2 to TRBJ2-2; no definite D call. CDR1 and CDR2 from the germline V gene are SNHLY and FYNNEI. CDR3 size: 12 residues. V lost 1 base and J 7 bases, leaving 4 bases between the germline ends. The CDR3 is CASSEGGGELFF. CDR3 in DNA: TGTGCCAGCAGTGAAGGAGGCGGGGAGCTGTTTTTT.

This clone was seen only once. The rearrangement links TRBV5-1 to TRBJ1-2; D possibly corresponds to TRBD1 (6 bases). V gave up 2 bases and J gave up 2 bases, with 13 bases separating them. Germline V CDR1 and CDR2: SGHRS, YFSETQ. This CDR3 is built from 15 residues. CDR3 residues: CASSFGQFGNYGYTF. The CDR3 DNA reads TGCGCCAGCAGCTTTGGACAGTTCGGGAACTATGGCTACACCTTC.

The chain is built from TRBV28 and TRBJ1-4, with 8 bases aligning to TRBD1. V trimming: 9 bases; J trimming: 5 bases; junction bases outside the gene matches: 11. This CDR3 is 15 amino acids long. Germline loops: CDR1 MDHEN, CDR2 SYDVKM. The CDR3 sequence: CASTGGGRGNEKLFF. Here the CDR3 DNA reads TGTGCCAGTACAGGGGGAGGCAGGGGAAATGAAAAACTGTTTTTT. Full variable domain (outside the CDR3, taken from reference TRBV28 and TRBJ1-4): DVKVTQSSRYLVKRTGEKVFLECVQDMDHENMFWYRQDPGLGLRLIYFSYDVKMKEKGDIPEGYSVSREKKERFSLILESASTNQTSMYLCASTGGGRGNEKLFFGSGTQLSVL.

V usage is TRBV5-1 and J usage is TRBJ1-1; D is possibly TRBD1 (6 bases). The V and J ends lost 0 bases and 5 bases respectively, with 11 bases between them. The CDR3 contains 14 residues. Germline-derived CDR1 and CDR2 are SGHRS and YFSETQ. The CDR3 DNA is TGCGCCAGCAGCTTGGGTTCAGGGGCAACTGAAGCTTTCTTT. Translation: CASSLGSGATEAFF.

V and J are TRBV5-4 and TRBJ1-4; TRBD1 might be the D (6 bases). V was pared by 3 bases and J by 2 bases, with 8 bases between. Germline lookup yields CDR1 SGHNT and CDR2 YYREEE (reference sequence). The CDR3 runs 14 residues. CDR3 residues: CASSSGATNEKLFF. CDR3 in DNA: TGTGCCAGCAGCTCAGGGGCTACTAATGAAAAACTGTTTTTT. The full variable domain, rest sourced from reference TRBV5-4 and TRBJ1-4, is ETGVTQSPTHLIKTRGQQVTLRCSSQSGHNTVSWYQQALGQGPQFIFQYYREEENGRGNFPPRFSGLQFPNYSSELNVNALELDDSALYLCASSSGATNEKLFFGSGTQLSVL.

This clone has a single count. The chain carries TRBV5-6 and TRBJ2-3, with 7 positions matching TRBD1. V dropped 2 bases and J dropped 8; count of bases not matched to a gene: 2. The CDR3 covers 12 residues. Germline CDR1 and CDR2: SGHDT and YYEEEE. The CDR3 nucleotides read TGTGCCAGCAGCTTTACAGGGGCTACGCAGTATTTT. Its translation is CASSFTGATQYF.

This sequence joins TRBV27 and TRBJ1-1; D call uncertain. V was trimmed by 2 bases and J by 0 bases, leaving 13 bases between them. Germline CDR1 MNHEY, CDR2 SMNVEV (reference sequence). The CDR3 is 16 amino acids. The CDR3 region has the DNA TGTGCCAGCAGTTTAACCCCGGGGATTATGAACACTGAAGCTTTCTTT. Residues: CASSLTPGIMNTEAFF.

V and J are TRBV27 and TRBJ1-5; TRBD1 agrees at 7 bases. Germline CDR1 is MNHEY and CDR2 is SMNVEV (reference sequence). This CDR3 is built from 15 residues. V lost 5 bases to trimming and J lost 1 base; unmatched junction nucleotides: 5. In DNA form, the CDR3 reads TGTGCCAGCAGTCCGACAGGGCAAAGCAATCAGCCCCAGCATTTT. This gives the protein CASSPTGQSNQPQHF.

The chain joins TRBV6-5 to TRBJ2-1, with D possibly TRBD2 on 6 matching bases. CDR3 length: 15 residues. Germline CDR1 and CDR2: MNHEY and SVGAGI. V gave up 0 bases and J gave up 7 bases, with 13 bases separating them. CDR3 sequence reads: CASSYSSGGGNEQFF. The CDR3 DNA sequence: TGTGCCAGCAGTTACTCGAGTGGCGGAGGGAATGAGCAGTTCTTC.

This clone came up a few times. The V call is TRBV2, the J call TRBJ1-1; 9 bases agree with TRBD1. The J segment lost 2 bases and the V segment lost 5 bases, leaving 9 bases of the junction unmatched. CDR1 is SNHLY, CDR2 FYNNEI, per germline. This CDR3 has 16 amino acids. This CDR3 is CASSHPQDRGNTEAFF. The CDR3, as DNA: TGTGCCAGCAGTCATCCCCAGGACAGGGGAAACACTGAAGCTTTCTTT.

V and J are TRBV4-1 and TRBJ1-1; no clear D gene. This CDR3 region has 13 residues. The ends were cut back, 5 bases at V and 4 bases at J, with 11 bases in the middle. CDR1 is MGHRA, CDR2 YSYEKL, per germline. CDR3 coding DNA: TGCGCCAGCAGCTACTTCCGGGTCACTGAAGCTTTCTTT. This codes for CASSYFRVTEAFF.

V and J are TRBV2 and TRBJ2-2; D might be TRBD2 (6 bases). The CDR3 contains 16 residues. V was shortened by 3 bases and J by 1 base, with 12 bases between the two germline ends. Germline V lookup: CDR1 SNHLY, CDR2 FYNNEI. The CDR3 sequence is CASSDPVEGNTGELFF. The DNA for the CDR3 is TGTGCCAGCAGTGATCCCGTGGAGGGGAACACCGGGGAGCTGTTTTTT.

This chain links TRBV20-1 with TRBJ1-4; the D is unclear. The CDR3 contains 11 residues. Germline V gene lookup returns CDR1 DFQATT and CDR2 SNEGSKA (reference sequence). The DNA for the CDR3 is TGCAGCTTAGAAGAGAATGAAAAACTGTTTTTT. Translation: CSLEENEKLFF.

This clone was seen repeatedly, ten times or more. The V gene is TRBV27, the J gene TRBJ1-5, with a tentative D call TRBD1 (6 bases). Between the trimmed V and J ends, which lost 5 bases and 6 bases, there was a span of 8 bases. The CDR3 is made up of 12 amino acids. CDR1 and CDR2 (germline): MNHEY, SMNVEV (reference sequence). CDR3 region: CASSRGTQPQHF. CDR3 coding DNA: TGTGCCAGCAGTAGGGGGACTCAGCCCCAGCATTTT.

The rearrangement links TRBV5-1 to TRBJ2-1; 10 bases are a match to TRBD2. From germline, CDR1 is SGHRS and CDR2 YFSETQ. Trimming at V came to 4 bases and at J to 0 bases, leaving 1 base not matched to a gene. The CDR3 loop spans 15 amino acids. The CDR3 DNA is TGCGCCAGCAGCCGGACTAGCGGCTCCTACAATGAGCAGTTCTTC. It encodes CASSRTSGSYNEQFF.

CDR3 nucleotide sequence: TGTGCCAGCAGCACACAAGCGGGACTCTACAATGAGCAGTTCTTC. Its protein product is CASSTQAGLYNEQFF. V and J are TRBV9 and TRBJ2-1; 7 bases are a match to TRBD2. The CDR3 is 15 residues long. The germline gives CDR1 SGDLS, CDR2 YYNGEE. V was pared by 4 bases and J by 3 bases, with 7 bases of the junction left unmatched.

J is TRBJ1-4 and V is TRBV21-1. TRBV21-1 is a listed pseudogene. The CDR3 spans 12 residues. The CDR3 nucleotides read TGTGCCAGCAGCAAAGTGGTCGGGAGGGTGTTTTTT. Translation: CASSKVVGRVFF.

The CDR3 is CASSLVSQRVETQYF. In DNA form, the CDR3 reads TGTGCCAGCAGCTTAGTGTCGCAAAGAGTCGAGACCCAGTACTTC. The gene calls are TRBV11-2 and TRBJ2-5, with D unresolved. This CDR3 has 15 residues. Germline CDR1 and CDR2: SGHAT and FQNNGV. V was clipped by 1 base and J by 5 bases, with 14 bases between them. Drawing the rest from reference TRBV11-2 and TRBJ2-5, the complete variable domain is EAGVAQSPRYKIIEKRQSVAFWCNPISGHATLYWYQQILGQGPKLLIQFQNNGVVDDSQLPKDRFSAERLKGVDSTLKIQPAKLEDSAVYLCASSLVSQRVETQYFGPGTRLLVL.

Notes on this clone: The junction departs from germline at one end; a sequencing error may be responsible. This sample also contains other DNA sequences that code for the same CDR3. This chain links TRBV29-1 with TRBJ2-7; D perhaps matches TRBD1 (6 bases). The CDR3 runs 16 residues. Germline V CDR1 and CDR2: SQVTM, ANQGSEA. In DNA, the CDR3 is TGCAGCGTTGAAGGGACAGATTATCAGCAACCCTATGAGCAGTACTTC. Protein sequence: CSVEGTDYQQPYEQYF.